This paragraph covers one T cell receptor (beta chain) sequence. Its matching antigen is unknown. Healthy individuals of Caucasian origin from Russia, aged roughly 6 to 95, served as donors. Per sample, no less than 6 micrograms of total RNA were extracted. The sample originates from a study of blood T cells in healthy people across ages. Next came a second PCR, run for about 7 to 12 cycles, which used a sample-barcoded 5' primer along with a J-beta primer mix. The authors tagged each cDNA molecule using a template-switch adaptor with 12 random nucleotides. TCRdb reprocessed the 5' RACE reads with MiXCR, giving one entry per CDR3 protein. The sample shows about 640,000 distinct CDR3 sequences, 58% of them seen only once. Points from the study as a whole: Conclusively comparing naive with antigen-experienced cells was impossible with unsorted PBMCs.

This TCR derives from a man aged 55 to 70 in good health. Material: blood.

This CDR3 reads CATSRVAVGGYGYTF. Here the CDR3 DNA reads TGTGCCACCAGCAGAGTAGCTGTGGGTGGCTATGGCTACACCTTC. The chain couples TRBV15 to TRBJ1-2; no clear D gene. The V end was cut by 1 base, the J end by 4 bases, with 13 bases between. Germline values: CDR1 LNHNV, CDR2 YYDKDF (reference sequence). The CDR3 consists of 15 residues. Looking up the rest from reference TRBV15 and TRBJ1-2 gives the full variable domain: DAMVIQNPRYQVTQFGKPVTLSCSQTLNHNVMYWYQQKSSQAPKLLFHYYDKDFNNEADTPDNFQSRRPNTSFCFLDIRSPGLGDTAMYLCATSRVAVGGYGYTFGSGTRLTVV.